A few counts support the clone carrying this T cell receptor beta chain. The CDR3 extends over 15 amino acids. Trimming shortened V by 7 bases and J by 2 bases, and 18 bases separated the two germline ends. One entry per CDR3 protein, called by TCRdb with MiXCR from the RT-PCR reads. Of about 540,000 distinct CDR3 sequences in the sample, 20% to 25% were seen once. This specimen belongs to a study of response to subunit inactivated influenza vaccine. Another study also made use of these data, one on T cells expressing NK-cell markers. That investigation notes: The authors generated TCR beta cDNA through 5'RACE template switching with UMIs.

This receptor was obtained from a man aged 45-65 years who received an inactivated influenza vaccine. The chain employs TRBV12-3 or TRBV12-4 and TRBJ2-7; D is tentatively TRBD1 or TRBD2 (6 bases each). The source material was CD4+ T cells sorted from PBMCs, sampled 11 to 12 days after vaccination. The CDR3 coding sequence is TGTGCCAGCACTCTTGGGTGGGGGGCGGCCTACGAGCAGTACTTC. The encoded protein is CASTLGWGAAYEQYF.